Reported below is one TCR beta chain. The entry originates in a study of blood T cell repertoires in COVID-19. In the study overall: Researchers got acute and convalescent COVID-19 samples from the United States, Italy and Spain. T cells, B-cell-depleted T cells, or PBMCs supplied cDNA or gDNA.

The V and J ends lost 7 bases and 6 bases respectively, with 12 bases between them. Per germline, CDR1 MNHEY and CDR2 SMNVEV (reference sequence). The CDR3 is made up of 13 amino acids. Methods used by the authors: Cell counts per sample came from amplifying reference gene primers. Produced via immunoSEQ multiplex PCR; TCRdb's table is partial and in-frame only. V, J and clone size are those of that table, while D and trimming were read from the DNA. The top ten hold approximately 1.3% of the sample, which has 230,000 or so clones, approximately 82% seen once. The clonotype comes from a woman between 35 and 50 years old who had recovered from COVID-19. Sample: peripheral blood. The V gene is TRBV27, the J gene TRBJ2-2, with D possibly matching TRBD1 (5 bases). DNA for the CDR3: TGTGCCAGCAACATCGCAGGGTCCGGGGAGCTGTTTTTT. Protein sequence: CASNIAGSGELFF.